The entry below gives a single T cell receptor (beta chain) sequence along with its context. Its antigen is as yet unknown. The data belong to a study of T cell repertoires in cytomegalovirus infection. Study-level background: Indications of both CMV infection and matching HLA type were provided by public TCR beta signatures.

CDR1 and CDR2 (germline): SGDLS, YYNGEE. V lost 3 bases and J lost 0, with 15 bases in between. There are 16 residues in the CDR3. Study results and caveats: Carriers of CMV plus the relevant HLA were identified by cumulative public TCR beta family frequency.

TCRdb processed the reads anew with MiXCR; each CDR3 protein has one entry. Of about 770,000 distinct CDR3 sequences detected, almost 30% appear once; the ten largest clones hold around 14%. The source is a human donor in good health (CMV status not recorded). Some clones in this sample may be carry-over from other donors' samples. V gene TRBV9 combines with J gene TRBJ1-2; tentatively, D is TRBD1 (6 bases). The material was cultured CD8+ T cells from PBMCs, obtained from culture after CMV antigen stimulation. The CDR3 spells CASSEAGHLTNYGYTF. The CDR3 nucleotides read TGTGCCAGCAGCGAAGCGGGACACCTCACTAACTATGGCTACACCTTC.